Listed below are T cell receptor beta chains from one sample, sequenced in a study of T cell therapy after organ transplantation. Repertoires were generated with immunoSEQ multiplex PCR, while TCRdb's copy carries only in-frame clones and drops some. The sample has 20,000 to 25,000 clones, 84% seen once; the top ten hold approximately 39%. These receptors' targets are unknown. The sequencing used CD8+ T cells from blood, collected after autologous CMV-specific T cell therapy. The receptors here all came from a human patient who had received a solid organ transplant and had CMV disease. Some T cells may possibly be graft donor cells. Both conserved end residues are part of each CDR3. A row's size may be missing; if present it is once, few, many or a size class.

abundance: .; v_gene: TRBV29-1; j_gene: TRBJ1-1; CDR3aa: CSVDPGTGVGAFF
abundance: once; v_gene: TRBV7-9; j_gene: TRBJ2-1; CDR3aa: CASSLALEDKLFF
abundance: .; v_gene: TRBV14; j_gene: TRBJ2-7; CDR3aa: CASSQGWGGYYEQYF
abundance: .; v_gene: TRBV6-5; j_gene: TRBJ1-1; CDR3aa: CASSYTPDTEAFF
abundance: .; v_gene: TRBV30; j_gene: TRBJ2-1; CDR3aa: CAWSATGGEQFF
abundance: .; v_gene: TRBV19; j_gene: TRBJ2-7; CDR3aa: CASSIWGTDYEQYF
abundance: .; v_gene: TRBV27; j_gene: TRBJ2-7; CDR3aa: CASRSGLAGLYEQYF
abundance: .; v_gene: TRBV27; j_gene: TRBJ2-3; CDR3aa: CASSTFGGPTDTQYF
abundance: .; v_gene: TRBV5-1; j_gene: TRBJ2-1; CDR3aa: CASSQRQGQNNEQFF
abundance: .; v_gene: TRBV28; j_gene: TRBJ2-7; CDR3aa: CASSLGTGDSYEQYF
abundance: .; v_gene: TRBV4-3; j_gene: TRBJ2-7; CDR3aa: CASSPDRQSYEQYF
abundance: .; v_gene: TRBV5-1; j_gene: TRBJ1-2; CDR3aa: CASSLGTSGAYGYTF
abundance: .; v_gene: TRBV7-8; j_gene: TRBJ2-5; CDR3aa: CASSLRDFTYQETQYF
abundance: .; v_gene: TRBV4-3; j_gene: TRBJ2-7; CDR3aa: CASSRPVGRKPAGDRYEQYF
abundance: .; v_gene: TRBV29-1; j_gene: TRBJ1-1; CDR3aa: CSVEMGVLTEAFF
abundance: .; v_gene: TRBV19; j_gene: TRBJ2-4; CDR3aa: CASSIEARGLFNIQYF
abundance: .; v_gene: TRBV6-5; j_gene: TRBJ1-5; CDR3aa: CASSDASNQPQHF
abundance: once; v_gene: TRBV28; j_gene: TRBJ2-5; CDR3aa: CASSLVRGDQETQYF
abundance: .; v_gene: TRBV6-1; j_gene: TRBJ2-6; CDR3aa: CASSEGQGGANVLTF
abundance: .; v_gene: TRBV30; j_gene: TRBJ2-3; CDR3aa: CARLADTDTQYF
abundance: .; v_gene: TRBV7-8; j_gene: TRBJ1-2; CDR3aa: CASSAQGEVYGYTF
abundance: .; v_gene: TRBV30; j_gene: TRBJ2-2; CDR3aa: CAWTGLGPGELFF
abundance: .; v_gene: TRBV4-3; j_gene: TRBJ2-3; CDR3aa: CASSQDSWEALTDTQYF
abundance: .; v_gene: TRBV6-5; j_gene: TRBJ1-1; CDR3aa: CASMGGGEAFF
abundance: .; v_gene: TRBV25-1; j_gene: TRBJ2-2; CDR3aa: CASSAVTGPSGELFF
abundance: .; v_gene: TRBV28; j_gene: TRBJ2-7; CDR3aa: CASNGRGPFYEQYF
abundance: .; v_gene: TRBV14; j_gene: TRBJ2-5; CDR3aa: CASSQEEGLASQETQYF
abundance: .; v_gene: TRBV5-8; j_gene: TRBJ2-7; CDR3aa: CASSFEDRWIREQYF
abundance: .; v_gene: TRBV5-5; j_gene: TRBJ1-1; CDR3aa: CASTSSNLNTEAFF
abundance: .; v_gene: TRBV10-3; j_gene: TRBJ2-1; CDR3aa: CAILNNEQFF
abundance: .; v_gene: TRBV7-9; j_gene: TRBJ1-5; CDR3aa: CASSSSRDRVGRNQPQHF
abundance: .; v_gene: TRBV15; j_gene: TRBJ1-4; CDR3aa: CATRTGTTNEKLFF